This T cell receptor beta chain is drawn from a study of cytotoxic CD8 clonotypes in ibrutinib-treated CLL. Study context: Of a cohort that held around 10 relapsed/refractory and 15 treatment-naive patients, approximately 18 were IGHV unmutated. Study-level points and caveats: Clonality increased at ibrutinib response, then returned toward baseline at progression.

As regards this clone: The antigen remains unidentified.

Targeted sequencing depth ranged from 1 in 200,000 to 1 in 1 million T cells. TCRdb's copy holds only in-frame clones and misses some; the assay was immunoSEQ multiplex PCR. The table includes some 170,000 clones, roughly 88% detected once. Trimming took 0 bases from V and 5 from J; bases not matched to a gene: 4. Germline-derived CDR1 and CDR2 are GTSNPN and SVGIG (reference sequence). This CDR3 is 14 amino acids long. Specimen: PBMCs, collected at disease progression, from a patient treated with ibrutinib. The rearrangement uses TRBV30 and TRBJ2-3; 8 bases fit TRBD2. The source of this sequence is a human donor with chronic lymphocytic leukemia. The CDR3 DNA is TGTGCCTGGAGTGTCAGCGGGAGTATAGATACGCAGTATTTT. Encoded protein: CAWSVSGSIDTQYF.